The 25 T cell receptor beta chains below were found in one sample sequenced in a study of cytomegalovirus exposure and HLA in healthy donors. Assay: immunoSEQ multiplex PCR; the TCRdb copy retains only in-frame clones and omits some. The table lists around 73,000 clones, over 85% of them singletons. The specimen was PBMCs. The origin of the receptors is a woman under 30 in good health and CMV-seropositive.

As DNA, the CDR3 is TGTGCCAGCAGTGATCTGGGACAGGGGGCGAATGAGCAGTTCTTC. Translating gives CASSDLGQGANEQFF. The chain couples TRBV6-1 to TRBJ2-1; 12 nucleotides align to TRBD1. V lost 3 bases, J lost 7 bases, and 4 bases stayed unmatched. The germline V gene encodes CDR1 MNHNS and CDR2 SASEGT. CDR3 length equals 15 residues.

This chain links TRBV11-2 with TRBJ2-7, with D possibly matching TRBD2 (6 bases). The CDR3 runs 14 residues. The V gene lost 2 bases and the J gene lost 5 bases, with 13 bases spanning the gap. CDR1 and CDR2 (germline): SGHAT, FQNNGV. The CDR3 spells CASSLMVRRDEQYF. The CDR3 nucleotides read TGTGCCAGCAGCTTAATGGTCAGGAGGGACGAGCAGTACTTC.

The chain is built from TRBV18 and TRBJ2-3, with a weak D call TRBD1 (6 bases). The CDR3 extends over 14 amino acids. V gave up 10 bases and J gave up 3 bases, with 17 bases separating them. CDR1 and CDR2 (germline): KGHSH, LQKENI. Here the CDR3 reads CATSSSGTTDTQYF. Written as DNA, the CDR3 is TGTGCCACCTCCAGTTCCGGGACAACAGATACGCAGTATTTT.

The rearrangement joins TRBV4-1 to TRBJ1-1; D may be TRBD1 (6 bases). Deletions cut 1 base from V and 3 bases from J, with 15 bases between. The CDR3 sequence is 16 residues long. Germline CDR1 MGHRA, CDR2 YSYEKL. CDR3 protein: CASSQAAGATDTEAFF. CDR3 sequence (DNA): TGCGCCAGCAGCCAAGCGGCAGGGGCGACGGACACTGAAGCTTTCTTT.

The chain uses TRBV28 and TRBJ2-7; the D is unclear. Germline V gene lookup returns CDR1 MDHEN and CDR2 SYDVKM. V was cut by 4 bases and J by 3 bases, with 7 bases left in between. The CDR3 is 12 amino acids. CDR3 protein: CASSSGRYEQYF. Here the CDR3 DNA reads TGTGCCAGCAGTTCGGGTCGCTACGAGCAGTACTTC.

This chain connects TRBV11-2 to TRBJ2-7; 9 positions match TRBD2. There are 16 residues in the CDR3. Germline loops: CDR1 SGHAT, CDR2 FQNNGV. The V segment lost 4 bases and the J segment 8 bases; nucleotides outside the gene matches: 15. The CDR3: CASSSPLAGDVDKQYF. CDR3 nucleotide sequence: TGTGCCAGCAGCTCCCCATTAGCGGGGGACGTCGACAAGCAGTACTTC.

CDR3 in amino acids: CSVVTGMSNYGYTF. CDR3 DNA sequence: TGCAGCGTTGTTACAGGGATGAGCAACTATGGCTACACCTTC. This sequence joins TRBV29-1 and TRBJ1-2; D may be TRBD1 (6 bases). Germline-derived CDR1 and CDR2 are SQVTM and ANQGSEA. V dropped 4 bases and J dropped 2 bases, with 14 bases sitting between them. The CDR3 consists of 14 residues.

The chain is built from TRBV29-1 and TRBJ2-1; the match to TRBD1 covers 8 bases. Germline V gene sequence: CDR1 SQVTM, CDR2 ANQGSEA. The CDR3 is made up of 10 amino acids. Trimming cost V 7 bases and J 9 bases; bases outside gene matches: 2. CDR3 amino acids: CSATGGEQFF. CDR3 DNA sequence: TGCAGCGCCACAGGGGGTGAGCAGTTCTTC.

V usage is TRBV4-3 and J usage is TRBJ1-4, with D possibly being TRBD1 (6 bases). The CDR3 totals 15 residues. The germline V gene has CDR1 LGHNA and CDR2 YSLEER. V gave up 0 bases and J gave up 5 bases, with 10 bases separating them. The CDR3 sequence is CASSQDGGANEKLFF. CDR3 bases: TGCGCCAGCAGCCAAGATGGGGGGGCGAATGAAAAACTGTTTTTT.

The chain links TRBV6-5 to TRBJ1-4; 11 bases align to TRBD1. Germline loops: CDR1 MNHEY, CDR2 SVGAGI. After removal of 6 bases from V and 12 bases from J, the junction contained 12 bases not matched to a gene. The CDR3 contains 15 residues. The CDR3 coding sequence is TGTGCCAGCAGGGGCCGGGACAGGGGGAAGTGGGAACTGTTTTTT. This gives the protein CASRGRDRGKWELFF.

This rearrangement joins TRBV19 to TRBJ2-3; 7 nucleotides match TRBD1. CDR1 and CDR2 (germline): LNHDA, SQIVND (reference sequence). The CDR3 totals 16 residues. V lost 1 base, J lost 1 base, and 5 bases stayed unmatched. The CDR3 coding sequence is TGTGCCAGTAGTATAGGCGCAGGGGGTCGCACAGATACGCAGTATTTT. The encoded protein is CASSIGAGGRTDTQYF.

The chain is built from TRBV6-6 and TRBJ2-7; 8 nucleotides match TRBD2. Germline V gene lookup returns CDR1 MNHNY and CDR2 SVGAGI (reference sequence). V dropped 6 bases and J dropped 2; count of bases not matched to a gene: 6. CDR3 length: 14 residues. The CDR3: CASSRGGRAYEQYF. CDR3 DNA sequence: TGTGCCAGCAGCCGGGGGGGGCGTGCCTACGAGCAGTACTTC.

The chain combines TRBV4-3 with TRBJ1-3; 8 bases fit TRBD1. V lost 2 bases to trimming and J lost 3 bases; unmatched junction nucleotides: 3. The CDR3 contains 15 residues. Germline V gene sequence: CDR1 LGHNA, CDR2 YSLEER. Here the CDR3 reads CASSQMTGVGNTIYF. For the CDR3, the DNA is TGCGCCAGCAGCCAAATGACAGGGGTTGGAAACACCATATATTTT.

The chain combines TRBV2 with TRBJ2-3; D call uncertain. CDR1 is SNHLY and CDR2 is FYNNEI in the germline V gene. Trimming took 5 bases from V and 0 from J, leaving 15 bases between them. The CDR3 has 16 residues. The DNA for the CDR3 is TGTGCCAGCAGTCAGCAGACTCGTCTTAGCACAGATACGCAGTATTTT. Translation: CASSQQTRLSTDTQYF.

As to this clone: One base away lies a much larger clone, so this may be a sequencing read error. The V and J genes are TRBV6-4 and TRBJ2-3, with 10 bases identical to TRBD2. Unmatched junction bases numbered 5, after V lost 7 bases and J lost 1 base. In germline, CDR1 is MRHNA, CDR2 SNTAGT. The CDR3 has 15 residues. CDR3 residues: CASNEGTSGTDTQYF. CDR3 coding DNA: TGTGCCAGCAATGAGGGGACTAGCGGCACAGATACGCAGTATTTT.

The chain carries TRBV6-1 and TRBJ2-1, with 9 bases matching TRBD2. The CDR3 has 15 amino acids. CDR1 MNHNS and CDR2 SASEGT come from the germline V gene. Trimming at V came to 6 bases and at J to 3 bases, leaving 6 bases not matched to a gene. Here the CDR3 DNA reads TGTGCCAGCAGCCGACTAGCGGACGTCTACAATGAGCAGTTCTTC. Amino acids: CASSRLADVYNEQFF.

The chain joins TRBV7-9 to TRBJ1-2, with TRBD1 identical over 8 bases. The CDR3 totals 14 residues. Germline V gene lookup returns CDR1 SEHNR and CDR2 FQNEAQ (reference sequence). After removal of 4 bases from V and 7 bases from J, the junction contained 8 bases not matched to a gene. The CDR3: CASSSAGTGGGYTF. CDR3 nucleotide sequence: TGTGCCAGCAGCTCAGCCGGGACAGGTGGTGGCTACACCTTC.

The chain links TRBV7-2 to TRBJ1-1; tentatively, D is TRBD1 (5 bases). Trimming pared 1 base from V and 1 base from J, leaving 10 bases between. From germline, CDR1 is SGHTA and CDR2 FQGNSA. The CDR3 has 15 residues. The CDR3 spells CASSLVGQGNTEAFF. The CDR3 region has the DNA TGTGCCAGCAGCTTAGTTGGTCAGGGGAACACTGAAGCTTTCTTT.

This sequence joins TRBV5-4 and TRBJ2-2; D is undetermined. Trimming removed 4 bases at V and 4 bases at J, with 8 bases between. CDR3 length equals 13 residues. CDR1 and CDR2 from the germline V gene are SGHNT and YYREEE (reference sequence). The CDR3, as DNA: TGTGCCAGCAGCAGAGTCACCACCGGGGAGCTGTTTTTT. Its protein is CASSRVTTGELFF.

This sequence joins TRBV28 and TRBJ2-7; TRBD1 matches at 7 bases. This CDR3 is built from 18 residues. The germline V gene encodes CDR1 MDHEN and CDR2 SYDVKM. V lost 2 bases to trimming and J lost 6 bases; unmatched junction nucleotides: 19. In nucleotides, the CDR3 is TGTGCCAGCAGTTTAATGGGGCATAGGGCCGACAGGGTCGGCGAGCAGTACTTC. Protein product: CASSLMGHRADRVGEQYF. Based on the CDR3 plus reference TRBV28 and TRBJ2-7, the full variable domain is DVKVTQSSRYLVKRTGEKVFLECVQDMDHENMFWYRQDPGLGLRLIYFSYDVKMKEKGDIPEGYSVSREKKERFSLILESASTNQTSMYLCASSLMGHRADRVGEQYFGPGTRLTVT.

The chain joins TRBV10-2 to TRBJ2-7; 7 nucleotides match TRBD1. The CDR3 spans 12 residues. Germline V gives CDR1 WSHSY, CDR2 SAAADI. The J segment lost 6 bases and the V segment lost 8 bases, leaving 7 bases of the junction unmatched. The CDR3 loop is CASSRDSREQYF. For the CDR3, the DNA is TGCGCCAGCTCCCGGGACAGTCGCGAGCAGTACTTC.

The chain employs TRBV7-8 and TRBJ2-3; the D gene is possibly TRBD1 (5 bases). Germline V gene sequence: CDR1 SGHVS, CDR2 FQNEAQ. The CDR3 is made up of 14 amino acids. Trimming removed 5 bases at V and 4 bases at J, with 13 bases between. Here the CDR3 reads CASSPRTGSDTQYF. The DNA of the CDR3 is TGTGCCAGCAGCCCACGCACAGGATCAGATACGCAGTATTTT.

V is TRBV29-1 and J is TRBJ2-2; D is possibly TRBD2 (6 bases). The CDR3 spans 15 residues. Germline V gene lookup returns CDR1 SQVTM and CDR2 ANQGSEA. Trimming removed 1 base at V and 6 bases at J, with 15 bases between. The chain's CDR3 is CSVEGGGLNPGELFF. CDR3 sequence (DNA): TGCAGCGTTGAAGGTGGGGGACTCAACCCCGGGGAGCTGTTTTTT.

In its sample, this clone was seen a few times. V gene TRBV4-2 combines with J gene TRBJ2-2, with D perhaps TRBD1 (5 bases). V lost 0 bases to trimming and J lost 4 bases, with 9 bases between them. The CDR3 totals 15 residues. The germline V gene encodes CDR1 LGHNA and CDR2 YNFKEQ. DNA for the CDR3: TGTGCCAGCAGCCAAGAGGACACTACCACCGGGGAGCTGTTTTTT. Translated, it gives CASSQEDTTTGELFF.

The chain combines TRBV14 with TRBJ2-4; TRBD2 is a possible D gene (6 bases). Germline lookup yields CDR1 SGHDN and CDR2 FVKESK. V dropped 1 base and J dropped 7 bases, with 8 bases sitting between them. This CDR3 has 13 residues. This CDR3 is CASSQGAGNIQYF. DNA for the CDR3: TGTGCCAGCAGCCAAGGCGCGGGGAACATTCAGTACTTC.